This TCR beta chain was identified during a study of Ad26.COV2.S vaccination and SARS-CoV-2 variants. Study-level background: Dosing was one shot or two shots 56 days apart. Study-level results: The TCR breadth and depth analyses may have understated or missed part of the total T cell responses.

As regards this clone: Its matching antigen is unknown.

Treatment defined: around 19 received Ad26.COV2.S at low or high dose, single or two shots; 5 received placebo; per-sample allocation not given. Sampling took place 63 days after the first vaccine or placebo injection. This person who donated was an adult of 18-55 years in Boston. Assay: immunoSEQ multiplex PCR; the TCRdb copy retains only in-frame clones and omits some. The sample includes hundreds of thousands of clones, roughly 89% of them seen just once. The CDR3 loop spans 15 amino acids. The V and J ends lost 7 bases and 2 bases respectively, with 12 bases between them. Germline CDR1 and CDR2: LNHNV and YYDKDF (reference sequence).

The sequence came from a person between 18 and 65 years old who received the Ad26.COV2.S COVID-19 vaccine or a placebo. The source material was peripheral blood, sampled in a trial of Ad26.COV2.S vaccine versus placebo. This chain joins TRBV15 and TRBJ2-6; possible D gene TRBD2, 6 bases. The DNA for the CDR3 is TGTGCCACCACCCTGGGCGGGGCTGGGGCCAACGTCCTGACTTTC. Translated, it gives CATTLGGAGANVLTF.